A single T cell receptor beta chain is shown here with its context. This specimen belongs to a study of blood T cell repertoires in COVID-19. Study background: T cells, B-cell-depleted T cells, or PBMCs provided the cDNA or gDNA that served as material.

Produced via immunoSEQ multiplex PCR; TCRdb's table is partial and in-frame only. The table has roughly 35,000 clones, approximately 87% seen once. Specimen: peripheral blood. This receptor was obtained from a man aged 65 to 79 with acute or convalescent COVID-19.

The CDR3 here is CASSYSGQGTEAFF. The CDR3 DNA follows: TGTGCCAGCAGTTACTCGGGGCAGGGGACTGAAGCTTTCTTT. The chain links TRBV6-5 to TRBJ1-1; D is possibly TRBD1 (6 bases). V was clipped by 0 bases and J by 5 bases, with 10 bases between them. Germline V gene sequence: CDR1 MNHEY, CDR2 SVGAGI. The CDR3 covers 14 residues.